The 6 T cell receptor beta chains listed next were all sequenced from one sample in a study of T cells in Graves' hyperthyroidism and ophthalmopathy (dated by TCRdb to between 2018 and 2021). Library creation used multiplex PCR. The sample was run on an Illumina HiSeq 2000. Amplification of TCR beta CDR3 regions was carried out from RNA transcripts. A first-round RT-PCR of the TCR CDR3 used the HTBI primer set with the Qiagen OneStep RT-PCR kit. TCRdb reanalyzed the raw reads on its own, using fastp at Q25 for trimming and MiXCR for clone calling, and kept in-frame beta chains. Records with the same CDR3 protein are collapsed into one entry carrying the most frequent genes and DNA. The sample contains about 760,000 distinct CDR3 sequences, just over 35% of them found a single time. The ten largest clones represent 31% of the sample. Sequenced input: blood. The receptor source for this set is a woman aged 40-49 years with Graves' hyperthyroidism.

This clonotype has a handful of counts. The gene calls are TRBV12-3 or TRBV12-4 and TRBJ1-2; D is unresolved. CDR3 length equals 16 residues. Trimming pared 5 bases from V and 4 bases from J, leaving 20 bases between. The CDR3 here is CASSPSGSQPVYGYTF. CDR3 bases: TGTGCCAGCAGTCCATCCGGGTCGCAGCCGGTCTATGGCTACACCTTC.

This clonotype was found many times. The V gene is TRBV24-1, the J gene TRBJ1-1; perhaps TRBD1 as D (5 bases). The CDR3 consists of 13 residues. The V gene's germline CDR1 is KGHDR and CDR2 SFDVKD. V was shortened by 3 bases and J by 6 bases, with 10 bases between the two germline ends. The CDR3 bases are TGTGCCACCAGTGATGGCGGGGCGCCTGAAGCTTTCTTT. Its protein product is CATSDGGAPEAFF.

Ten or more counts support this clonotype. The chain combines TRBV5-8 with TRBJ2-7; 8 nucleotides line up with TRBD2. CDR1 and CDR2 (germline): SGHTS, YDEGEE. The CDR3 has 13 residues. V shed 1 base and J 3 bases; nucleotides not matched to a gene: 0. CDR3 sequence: CASSLTSGYEQYF. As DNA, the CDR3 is TGTGCCAGCAGCTTGACTAGCGGCTACGAGCAGTACTTC.

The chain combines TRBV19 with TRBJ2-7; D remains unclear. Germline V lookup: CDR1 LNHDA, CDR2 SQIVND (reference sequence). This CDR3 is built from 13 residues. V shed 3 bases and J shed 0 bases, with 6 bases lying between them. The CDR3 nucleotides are TGTGCCAGTAGTATCGCACACTCCTACGAGCAGTACTTC. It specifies CASSIAHSYEQYF.

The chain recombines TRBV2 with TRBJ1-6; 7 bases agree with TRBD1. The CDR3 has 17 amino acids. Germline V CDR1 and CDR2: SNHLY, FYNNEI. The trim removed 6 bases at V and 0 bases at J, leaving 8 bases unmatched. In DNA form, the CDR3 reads TGTGCCAGCAGCCTCGGACAGGAGTTCTCCTATAATTCACCCCTCCACTTT. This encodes CASSLGQEFSYNSPLHF. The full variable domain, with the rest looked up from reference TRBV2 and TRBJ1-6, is EPEVTQTPSHQVTQMGQEVILRCVPISNHLYFYWYRQILGQKVEFLVSFYNNEISEKSEIFDDQFSVERPDGSNFTLKIRSTKLEDSAMYFCASSLGQEFSYNSPLHFGNGTRLTVT.

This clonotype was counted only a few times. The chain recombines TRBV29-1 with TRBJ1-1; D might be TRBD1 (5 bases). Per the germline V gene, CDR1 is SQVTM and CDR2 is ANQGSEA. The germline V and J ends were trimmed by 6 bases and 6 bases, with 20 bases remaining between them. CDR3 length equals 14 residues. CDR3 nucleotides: TGCAGCGTGGGGCCGGGACCGGGAAATTCTGAAGCTTTCTTT. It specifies CSVGPGPGNSEAFF.